This T cell receptor (beta chain) was profiled in a study of identical twins. This clonotype was observed at least ten times. The germline V and J ends were trimmed by 0 bases and 0 bases, with 8 bases remaining between them. This CDR3 region has 15 residues. Looked up from germline, CDR1 is SGHRS and CDR2 is YFSETQ. A universal primer site was created by template switching, with the cDNA bearing unique molecular identifiers. TCRdb reanalysed the 5' RACE reads using MiXCR and keeps one entry per CDR3 protein. In the table there are about 240,000 distinct CDR3 sequences, roughly 13% of which are singletons. The same data also contributed to another study, on yellow fever vaccine responses in identical twins.

This rearrangement joins TRBV5-1 to TRBJ2-3, with D possibly matching TRBD2 (6 bases). The source material was memory (CD45RO+) T cells sorted from blood. This sequence originates from a woman younger than 35 in good health. CDR3 sequence reads: CASSLVGLSTDTQYF. In DNA, the CDR3 is TGCGCCAGCAGCTTGGTGGGACTTAGCACAGATACGCAGTATTTT.